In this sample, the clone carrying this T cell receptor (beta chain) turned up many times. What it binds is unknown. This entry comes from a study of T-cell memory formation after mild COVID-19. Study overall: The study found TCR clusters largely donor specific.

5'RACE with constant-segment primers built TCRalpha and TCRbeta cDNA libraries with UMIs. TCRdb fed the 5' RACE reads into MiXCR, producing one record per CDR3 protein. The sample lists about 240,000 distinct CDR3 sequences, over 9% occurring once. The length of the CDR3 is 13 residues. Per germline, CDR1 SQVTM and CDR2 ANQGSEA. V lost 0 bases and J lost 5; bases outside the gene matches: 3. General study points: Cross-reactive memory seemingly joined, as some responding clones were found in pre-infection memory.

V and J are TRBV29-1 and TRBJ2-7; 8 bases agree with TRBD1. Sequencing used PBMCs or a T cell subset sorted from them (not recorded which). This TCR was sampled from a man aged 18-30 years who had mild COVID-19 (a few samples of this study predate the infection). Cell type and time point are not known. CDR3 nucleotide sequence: TGCAGCGTTGAAGATCGGACAGGGAACGAGCAGTACTTC. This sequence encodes CSVEDRTGNEQYF.